The sequence of this T cell receptor (beta chain) was determined in a study of cytomegalovirus exposure and HLA in healthy donors. Study overall: The 95 to 150 validation repertoires and the approximately 630 first-cohort repertoires shared a platform, a later analysis reported.

Regarding this clone: Its antigen is unknown.

The donors were members of the validation cohort comprising about 120 subjects, separate from the approximately 630-subject first cohort. The assay was immunoSEQ multiplex PCR, and TCRdb's table has in-frame clones only and misses some. The sample has 85,000 to 120,000 clones; approximately 94% are singletons. Germline assignment: CDR1 ENHRY and CDR2 SYGVKD. V was clipped by 7 bases and J by 3 bases, with 10 bases between them. The CDR3 is 13 residues long. General study results and limits: The classifier reportedly diagnosed cytomegalovirus status with high sensitivity and specificity. According to a later analysis, TCR clusters from the first cohort tended to co-occur in the 110 or so validation repertoires.

Material: PBMCs. The origin of this receptor is a woman aged 18-29 years in good health and CMV-seronegative. This chain joins TRBV10-3 and TRBJ1-5; D unresolved. CDR3 nucleotide sequence: TGTGCCATCACGGAGGACCTCAATCAGCCCCAGCATTTT. Translated, it gives CAITEDLNQPQHF.